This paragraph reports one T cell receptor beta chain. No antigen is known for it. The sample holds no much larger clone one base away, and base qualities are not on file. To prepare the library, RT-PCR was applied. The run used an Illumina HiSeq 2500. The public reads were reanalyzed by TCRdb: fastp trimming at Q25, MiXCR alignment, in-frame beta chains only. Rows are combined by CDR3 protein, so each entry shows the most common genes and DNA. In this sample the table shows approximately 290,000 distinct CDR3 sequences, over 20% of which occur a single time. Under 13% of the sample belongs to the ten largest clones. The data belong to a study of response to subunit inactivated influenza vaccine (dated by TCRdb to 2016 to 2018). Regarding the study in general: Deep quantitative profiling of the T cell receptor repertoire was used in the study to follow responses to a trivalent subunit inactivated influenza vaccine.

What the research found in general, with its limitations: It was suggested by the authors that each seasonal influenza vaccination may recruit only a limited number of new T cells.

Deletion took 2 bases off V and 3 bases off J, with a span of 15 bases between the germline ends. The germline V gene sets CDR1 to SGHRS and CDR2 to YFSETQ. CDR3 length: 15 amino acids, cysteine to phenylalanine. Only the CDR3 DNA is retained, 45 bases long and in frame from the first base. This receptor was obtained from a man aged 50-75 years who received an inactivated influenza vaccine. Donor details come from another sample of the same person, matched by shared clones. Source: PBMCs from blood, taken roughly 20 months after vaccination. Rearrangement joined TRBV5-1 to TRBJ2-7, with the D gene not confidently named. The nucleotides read TGCGCCAGCAGCTTCGGCCGCAGAACCGTCTACGAGCAGTACTTC. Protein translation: CASSFGRRTVYEQYF.